This TCR beta chain is drawn from a study of CD8 T cells in Susac syndrome. TCR beta was sequenced from blood CD8+ and CD4+ T cells. Under recently defined diagnostic criteria, the patients with Susac syndrome qualified as having definite or probable disease. Both CD4+ and CD8+ T cells were negatively isolated, and TEMRA cells underwent FACS enrichment. The CDR3 totals 14 residues. V lost 1 base to trimming and J lost 5 bases; unmatched junction nucleotides: 4. The V gene's germline CDR1 is LGHDT and CDR2 YNNKEL (reference sequence). Random hexamers primed reverse transcription of about 0.5 to 1 ug RNA. The TCR beta CDR3 was amplified by immunoSEQ multiplex PCR across 54 Vbeta, 13 Jbeta. TCRdb called the immunoSEQ multiplex PCR reads again in MiXCR, with one record for every CDR3 protein. The sample lists some 160,000 distinct CDR3 sequences; 85% to 95% were seen once. This clonotype was seen only once.

This sequence originates from a human donor with Susac syndrome. Sequenced sample: CD4+ T cells from PBMCs. This chain joins TRBV3-1 and TRBJ2-7; 8 bases map to TRBD2. CDR3 region: CASSQGLTSDEQYF. The CDR3 coding sequence is TGTGCCAGCAGCCAAGGCCTGACTAGCGACGAGCAGTACTTC.